One TCR beta chain is described in this entry. Its antigen is currently not known. No qualities accompany the bases; no much larger clone lies one base away. The sample is drawn from a study of blood T cell repertoires in COVID-19 (dated by TCRdb to 2020 to 2021). A note on the overall study: The collaborator samples originated in the United States, Italy and Spain and spanned the acute and convalescent phases of COVID-19. The prospective study material was composed of cDNA or gDNA derived from T cells, B-cell-depleted T cells, or PBMCs. The repertoires were made available in a free public database intended to serve as a resource for research on the immune response to SARS-CoV-2. Nearly every sample came with metadata listing a de-identified subject ID, COVID-19 status, age in years and sex. HLA class I and class II types, where available, came from metadata supplied by the sample provider rather than from assay-based typing. Deeply sampled blood TCRbeta repertoires from subjects exposed to, actively infected with, or recovered from COVID-19 were included in the dataset. Samples were obtained from the ongoing ImmuneRACE study (first 160 participants) and from 950 to 1,500 subjects provided by 6 global collaborators. General conclusions and limits of the study: Clinical and demographic metadata were provided uncurated, with the amount varying by source and participant.

The germline V gene (reference sequence) sets CDR1 to MNHEY and CDR2 to SMNVEV. Including cysteine and phenylalanine, the CDR3 has 14 amino acids. Only the CDR3 region is kept as DNA, spanning 42 bases read in frame from base 1. V and J lose 8 bases and 0 bases, and a span of 11 bases separates them. Each collaborating institution followed its own protocols to collect whole blood in K2EDTA tubes. For TCRbeta analysis, collaborators shipped samples as frozen whole blood, isolated PBMCs, or DNA extracted from either of those sample types. TCRbeta CDR3 regions were amplified from genomic DNA using the immunoSEQ Assay, a bias-controlled multiplex PCR. The study's processing was this. The number of nucleated cells in each sample was estimated from the amplification of reference gene primers within the assay. To quantify the absolute abundance of each unique TCRbeta CDR3 rearrangement, sequence reads were collapsed and filtered. For each sample, productive Simpson clonality was calculated by taking the square root of Simpson's diversity index across productive rearrangements. TCRdb obtained this table from immuneACCESS and retained in-frame rearrangements with V and J assigned. These tables miss some clones; where compared with another copy, unresolved V genes account for less than half of the shortfall, and the remainder is unexplained. The V and J calls and the clone size are those of that table, but D and trimming were determined from the DNA. Counted in this sample were more than 150,000 clones; over 90% of them appeared once. The ten largest clonotypes hold approximately 0.5% of the sample.

The chain is assembled from TRBV27 and TRBJ1-3; perhaps TRBD1 is the D gene, with 6 bases matching. The sample was peripheral blood. The clonotype was recovered from a man aged 45-65 years with acute or convalescent COVID-19. The sequence in DNA is TGTGCCAGCGCGGGGGGCCTCTCTGGAAACACCATATATTTT. Its translation is CASAGGLSGNTIYF.